These 30 T cell receptor beta chains were all obtained from the same sample, sequenced in a study of identical twins. TCRdb passed the 5' RACE reads through MiXCR, listing each CDR3 protein once. Among 650,000 to 800,000 distinct CDR3 sequences listed, 8.6% were seen once. This sample was also put to use in a study of yellow fever vaccine responses in identical twins.

The specimen sequenced was PBMCs. The receptors here all came from a woman aged 18 to 35 in good health.

This clonotype has ten or more counts. This chain uses TRBV29-1 with TRBJ2-7; possible D gene TRBD2, 6 bases. There are 14 residues in the CDR3. From germline, CDR1 is SQVTM and CDR2 ANQGSEA. V lost 7 bases and J 2 bases, leaving 18 bases between the germline ends. CDR3 coding DNA: TGCAGCGCCAGGACCGAGCCGGGAGCCTACGAGCAGTACTTC. Its translation: CSARTEPGAYEQYF.

This chain connects TRBV6-2 or TRBV6-3 to TRBJ2-1; 7 positions agree with TRBD2. The CDR3 runs 16 residues. Germline trimming cut 0 bases from V and 7 bases from J; bases unmatched to any gene: 9. Germline assignment: CDR1 MNHEY and CDR2 SVGEGT. As DNA, the CDR3 is TGTGCCAGCAGTTACTCCCCCCGCGGGAGTGGAAATGAGCAGTTCTTC. Encoded protein: CASSYSPRGSGNEQFF.

The chain carries TRBV7-9 and TRBJ2-6; D is undetermined. The CDR3 has 15 residues. Germline CDR1 is SEHNR and CDR2 is FQNEAQ (reference sequence). The V and J ends lost 3 bases and 0 bases respectively, with 6 bases between them. CDR3 nucleotide sequence: TGTGCCAGCAGCTTCGTTGACTCTGGGGCCAACGTCCTGACTTTC. It yields the protein CASSFVDSGANVLTF.

The sample holds a few counts of this clonotype. The chain links TRBV24-1 to TRBJ2-5; the D gene is possibly TRBD1 (5 bases). V was trimmed by 4 bases and J by 7 bases, leaving 15 bases between them. This CDR3 has 14 amino acids. Germline V CDR1 and CDR2: KGHDR, SFDVKD. The CDR3 DNA is TGTGCCACCAGTGAGGACACAGACCAGGGGACCCAGTACTTC. Protein product: CATSEDTDQGTQYF.

This clonotype has only a few counts. This chain joins TRBV7-2 and TRBJ2-3; 7 bases match TRBD2. Trimming removed 2 bases from V and 5 bases from J; junction bases left unmatched: 4. Germline loops: CDR1 SGHTA, CDR2 FQGNSA. The CDR3 sequence is 14 residues long. DNA of the CDR3: TGTGCCAGCAGCTTAAGGGGAGGGAGAGATACGCAGTATTTT. This sequence encodes CASSLRGGRDTQYF.

The V and J genes are TRBV7-9 and TRBJ2-1; 9 bases agree with TRBD1. Germline V lookup: CDR1 SEHNR, CDR2 FQNEAQ (reference sequence). With V trimmed by 5 bases and J by 8 bases, 16 bases remained unmatched. The CDR3 contains 17 residues. This CDR3 reads CASSPQKAGTGLDEQFF. CDR3 DNA: TGTGCCAGCAGCCCCCAAAAGGCCGGGACAGGGCTCGATGAGCAGTTCTTC. Complete variable domain (other parts from reference TRBV7-9 and TRBJ2-1): DTGVSQNPRHKITKRGQNVTFRCDPISEHNRLYWYRQTLGQGPEFLTYFQNEAQLEKSRLLSDRFSAERPKGSFSTLEIQRTEQGDSAMYLCASSPQKAGTGLDEQFFGPGTRLTVL.

This clonotype came up a few times. The CDR3 loop is CASSLGGSTGGQETQYF. The DNA for the CDR3 is TGCGCCAGCAGCTTGGGCGGAAGCACGGGGGGCCAAGAGACCCAGTACTTC. The rearrangement joins TRBV5-1 to TRBJ2-5; the match to TRBD2 covers 7 bases. Trimming at V came to 0 bases and at J to 1 base, leaving 9 bases not matched to a gene. The CDR3 consists of 17 residues. Germline CDR1 and CDR2: SGHRS and YFSETQ.

V and J are TRBV7-2 and TRBJ2-3, with 11 bases lining up with TRBD2. V was pared by 6 bases and J by 1 base, with 6 bases of the junction left unmatched. Germline loops: CDR1 SGHTA, CDR2 FQGNSA. This CDR3 has 16 amino acids. The CDR3 nucleotides are TGTGCCAGCAGGGCCACTAGCGGGAGCGGCACAGATACGCAGTATTTT. Its protein product is CASRATSGSGTDTQYF. The full variable domain, its missing parts supplied by reference TRBV7-2 and TRBJ2-3, is GAGVSQSPSNKVTEKGKDVELRCDPISGHTALYWYRQSLGQGLEFLIYFQGNSAPDKSGLPSDRFSAERTGGSVSTLTIQRTQQEDSAVYLCASRATSGSGTDTQYFGPGTRLTVL.

At least ten counts were recorded for this clonotype. The V gene is TRBV12-3 or TRBV12-4, the J gene TRBJ2-2, with unresolved D. The germline V and J ends were trimmed by 3 bases and 6 bases, with 5 bases remaining between them. This CDR3 has 12 amino acids. The CDR3, as DNA: TGTGCCAGCAGTTTGACGGCCGGGGAGCTGTTTTTT. Translation: CASSLTAGELFF.

The V and J genes are TRBV3-1 and TRBJ2-1; perhaps TRBD1 as D (6 bases). The CDR3 runs 15 residues. Between the trimmed V and J ends, which lost 5 bases and 7 bases, there was a span of 18 bases. The germline CDR1 and CDR2 sequences are LGHDT and YNNKEL (reference sequence). The CDR3 loop reads CASSDNYRALNEQFF. The CDR3 DNA reads as TGTGCCAGCAGCGACAATTACAGGGCGTTGAATGAGCAGTTCTTC.

This clonotype turned up a few times. The V and J genes are TRBV7-9 and TRBJ2-3, with TRBD1 identical over 11 bases. This CDR3 spans 15 amino acids. V lost 5 bases and J lost 3; bases outside the gene matches: 4. CDR1 is SEHNR, CDR2 FQNEAQ, per germline (reference sequence). CDR3: CASSVRDRGTDTQYF. CDR3 sequence (DNA): TGTGCCAGCAGCGTCAGGGACAGGGGGACAGATACGCAGTATTTT.

This clonotype was recorded at least ten times. The chain carries TRBV6-2 or TRBV6-3 and TRBJ2-3; D is unclear. Germline V gene lookup returns CDR1 MNHEY and CDR2 SVGEGT. The ends were cut back, 2 bases at V and 2 bases at J, with 2 bases in the middle. This CDR3 comprises 12 residues. CDR3 amino acids: CASSYPTDTQYF. Here the CDR3 DNA reads TGTGCCAGCAGTTACCCCACAGATACGCAGTATTTT.

The chain uses TRBV5-6 and TRBJ2-3; 10 positions match TRBD1. Germline V lookup: CDR1 SGHDT, CDR2 YYEEEE. This CDR3 contains 15 residues. V lost 4 bases and J lost 6; bases outside the gene matches: 8. CDR3 protein: CASSLTTGGVDTQYF. CDR3 nucleotide sequence: TGTGCCAGCAGCCTTACGACAGGGGGCGTGGATACGCAGTATTTT.

V and J are TRBV5-1 and TRBJ2-7; D unclear. Germline loops: CDR1 SGHRS, CDR2 YFSETQ. V was clipped by 0 bases and J by 6 bases, with 7 bases between them. CDR3 length equals 12 residues. In DNA form, the CDR3 reads TGCGCCAGCAGCTTGGCCAACGGCGAGCAGTACTTC. Protein product: CASSLANGEQYF.

This clonotype was seen at least ten times. The rearrangement joins TRBV29-1 to TRBJ1-2; TRBD1 aligns across 8 bases. V gave up 7 bases and J gave up 3 bases; unmatched junction bases: 4. The CDR3 has 12 residues. Germline assignment: CDR1 SQVTM and CDR2 ANQGSEA. The CDR3 DNA reads as TGCAGCGGAGAGACAGGGGACTATGGCTACACCTTC. This gives the protein CSGETGDYGYTF. Full variable domain (remainder filled in from reference TRBV29-1 and TRBJ1-2): SAVISQKPSRDICQRGTSLTIQCQVDSQVTMMFWYRQQPGQSLTLIATANQGSEATYESGFVIDKFPISRPNLTFSTLTVSNMSPEDSSIYLCSGETGDYGYTFGSGTRLTVV.

This chain uses TRBV18 with TRBJ2-7; 11 bases are a match to TRBD1. Losses at the gene ends were 6 bases for V and 4 bases for J; bases not matched to a gene: 8. The CDR3 length is 15 residues. From germline, CDR1 is KGHSH and CDR2 LQKENI. The chain's CDR3 is CASSPGTGGQYEQYF. The CDR3 DNA is TGTGCCAGCTCCCCCGGGACAGGGGGTCAGTACGAGCAGTACTTC.

This clonotype was found a few times. The chain combines TRBV11-2 with TRBJ2-2; no firm D call. CDR3 length: 15 residues. V lost 7 bases, J lost 0 bases, and 12 bases lay in between. Germline V CDR1 and CDR2: SGHAT, FQNNGV. This chain's CDR3 is CASTTSGANTGELFF. The CDR3 DNA sequence: TGTGCCAGCACCACCTCTGGGGCGAACACCGGGGAGCTGTTTTTT.

This clonotype has a handful of counts. For the CDR3, the DNA is TGTGCCAGCAGCCCGAGAAATCTAGCGGGATACGAGCAGTACTTC. Protein: CASSPRNLAGYEQYF. V is TRBV5-5 and J is TRBJ2-7; 9 bases match TRBD2. Germline V gene sequence: CDR1 SGHKS, CDR2 YYEKEE (reference sequence). The CDR3 runs 15 residues. V lost 4 bases, J lost 4 bases, and 9 bases stayed unmatched.

This clonotype was seen ten or more times. V is TRBV29-1 and J is TRBJ2-7; TRBD2 matches at 7 bases. The V segment lost 0 bases and the J segment 9 bases; nucleotides outside the gene matches: 5. Looked up from germline, CDR1 is SQVTM and CDR2 is ANQGSEA. This CDR3 comprises 12 residues. As DNA, the CDR3 is TGCAGCGTTGAAGATGGGAGGGACGTGCAGTACTTC. This sequence encodes CSVEDGRDVQYF.

J is TRBJ2-7 and V is TRBV20-1; D is perhaps TRBD1 (5 bases). With 0 bases removed from V and 1 base from J, the gap between germline ends came to 7 bases. The CDR3 contains 13 residues. Germline loops: CDR1 DFQATT, CDR2 SNEGSKA (reference sequence). The CDR3 region has the DNA TGCAGTGCTAGAGATTCAGGGTCCTACGAGCAGTACTTC. It is translated as CSARDSGSYEQYF.

This clonotype has more than one count but fewer than ten. The V and J genes are TRBV4-3 and TRBJ2-7; 13 bases align to TRBD2. Germline CDR1 reads LGHNA; CDR2 reads YSLEER. CDR3 size: 17 residues. The junction had 5 bases not matched to a gene; V was cut back by 3 bases and J by 0 bases. CDR3 protein: CASSHGLAGANSYEQYF. In nucleotides, the CDR3 is TGCGCCAGCAGCCATGGACTAGCGGGGGCGAACTCCTACGAGCAGTACTTC.

This clonotype was picked up a small number of times. The V gene is TRBV7-9, the J gene TRBJ2-1; 8 bases match TRBD1. Germline V CDR1 and CDR2: SEHNR, FQNEAQ (reference sequence). CDR3 length: 14 amino acids. J gave up 5 bases and V 2 bases, and 2 bases lay outside the gene matches. The CDR3: CASSLLTGDNEQFF. The CDR3 region has the DNA TGTGCCAGCAGCTTACTGACAGGGGACAATGAGCAGTTCTTC.

This clonotype was found many times. The chain employs TRBV6-2 or TRBV6-3 and TRBJ1-4; D is unclear. Germline V gives CDR1 MNHEY, CDR2 SVGEGT. CDR3 length: 14 amino acids. The V end lost 2 bases, the J end lost 11 bases, and 15 bases lay between the germline ends. CDR3: CASSYDAAVGKLFF. For the CDR3, the DNA is TGTGCCAGCAGTTACGACGCGGCGGTCGGGAAACTGTTTTTT.

This clonotype was observed at least ten times. This chain joins TRBV12-3 or TRBV12-4 and TRBJ2-2, with a possible D match to TRBD2 (5 bases). There are 14 residues in the CDR3. The V and J ends lost 4 bases and 7 bases respectively, with 13 bases between them. The CDR3 sequence: CASSYLASSGELFF. In nucleotides, the CDR3 is TGTGCCAGCAGTTATCTGGCTAGCAGCGGGGAGCTGTTTTTT.

The chain links TRBV5-1 to TRBJ2-7, with D maybe TRBD1 (6 bases). The germline V gene encodes CDR1 SGHRS and CDR2 YFSETQ. The germline V and J ends were trimmed by 3 bases and 1 base, with 11 bases remaining between them. The CDR3 has 14 residues. The CDR3 loop reads CASSSAQGSYEQYF. CDR3 nucleotide sequence: TGCGCCAGCAGCTCTGCACAGGGTTCCTACGAGCAGTACTTC. The full variable domain, its missing parts supplied by reference TRBV5-1 and TRBJ2-7, is KAGVTQTPRYLIKTRGQQVTLSCSPISGHRSVSWYQQTPGQGLQFLFEYFSETQRNKGNFPGRFSGRQFSNSRSEMNVSTLELGDSALYLCASSSAQGSYEQYFGPGTRLTVT.

This clonotype was detected a few times. The CDR3 spells CASSELVPTSGQFF. Written as DNA, the CDR3 is TGTGCCAGCAGTGAATTGGTCCCAACAAGTGGGCAGTTCTTC. The rearrangement uses TRBV25-1 and TRBJ2-1; D uncertain. The ends were cut back, 1 base at V and 12 bases at J, with 16 bases in the middle. The CDR3 spans 14 residues. Germline CDR1 is MGHDK and CDR2 is SYGVNS.

This rearrangement joins TRBV20-1 to TRBJ1-5, with D perhaps matching TRBD1 (6 bases). In germline, CDR1 is DFQATT, CDR2 SNEGSKA (reference sequence). The CDR3 extends over 13 amino acids. V was cut by 1 base and J by 3 bases, with 7 bases left in between. The CDR3 DNA reads TGCAGTGCTAGAGGGACAGTCAATCAGCCCCAGCATTTT. It codes for CSARGTVNQPQHF.

This clonotype was seen a handful of times. The genes are TRBV11-3 and TRBJ2-2, with D tentatively TRBD1 or TRBD2 (5 bases each). V lost 5 bases to trimming and J lost 1 base, with 14 bases between them. Germline assignment: CDR1 SGHNT and CDR2 YENEEA. The CDR3 covers 16 residues. CDR3 coding DNA: TGTGCCAGCAGCCCCGGGACGGTCAAGAACACCGGGGAGCTGTTTTTT. Its protein product is CASSPGTVKNTGELFF.

The chain employs TRBV5-1 and TRBJ2-3, with 13 bases lining up with TRBD2. CDR1 SGHRS and CDR2 YFSETQ come from the germline V gene. The CDR3 has 18 residues. V was pared by 2 bases and J by 4 bases, with 10 bases of the junction left unmatched. CDR3 residues: CASSFRGLAGVGADTQYF. For the CDR3, the DNA is TGCGCCAGCAGCTTCCGTGGACTAGCGGGAGTTGGGGCAGATACGCAGTATTTT. Using reference TRBV5-1 and TRBJ2-3 for the parts outside the CDR3, the full variable domain is KAGVTQTPRYLIKTRGQQVTLSCSPISGHRSVSWYQQTPGQGLQFLFEYFSETQRNKGNFPGRFSGRQFSNSRSEMNVSTLELGDSALYLCASSFRGLAGVGADTQYFGPGTRLTVL.

This clonotype was seen more than once but under ten times. The rearrangement joins TRBV24-1 to TRBJ2-5; TRBD2 agrees at 13 bases. The CDR3 length is 15 residues. CDR1 and CDR2 (germline): KGHDR, SFDVKD. The V and J ends lost 3 bases and 4 bases, in that order; junction bases with no gene match: 1. The DNA of the CDR3 is TGTGCCACCAGTGATCGGACTAGCGGGAGAGAGACCCAGTACTTC. This encodes CATSDRTSGRETQYF.